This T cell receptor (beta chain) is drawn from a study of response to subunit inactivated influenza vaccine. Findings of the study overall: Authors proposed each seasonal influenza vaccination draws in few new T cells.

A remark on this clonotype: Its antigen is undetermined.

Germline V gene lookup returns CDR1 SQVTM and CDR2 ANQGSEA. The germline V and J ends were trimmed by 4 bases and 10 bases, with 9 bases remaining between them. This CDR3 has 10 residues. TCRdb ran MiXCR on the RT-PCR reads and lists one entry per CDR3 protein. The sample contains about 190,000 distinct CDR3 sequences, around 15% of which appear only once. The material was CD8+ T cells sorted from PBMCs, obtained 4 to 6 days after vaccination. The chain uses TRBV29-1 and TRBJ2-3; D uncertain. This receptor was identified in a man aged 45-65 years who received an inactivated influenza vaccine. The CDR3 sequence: CSVGGKAQYF. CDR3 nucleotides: TGCAGCGTTGGGGGTAAGGCGCAGTATTTT.